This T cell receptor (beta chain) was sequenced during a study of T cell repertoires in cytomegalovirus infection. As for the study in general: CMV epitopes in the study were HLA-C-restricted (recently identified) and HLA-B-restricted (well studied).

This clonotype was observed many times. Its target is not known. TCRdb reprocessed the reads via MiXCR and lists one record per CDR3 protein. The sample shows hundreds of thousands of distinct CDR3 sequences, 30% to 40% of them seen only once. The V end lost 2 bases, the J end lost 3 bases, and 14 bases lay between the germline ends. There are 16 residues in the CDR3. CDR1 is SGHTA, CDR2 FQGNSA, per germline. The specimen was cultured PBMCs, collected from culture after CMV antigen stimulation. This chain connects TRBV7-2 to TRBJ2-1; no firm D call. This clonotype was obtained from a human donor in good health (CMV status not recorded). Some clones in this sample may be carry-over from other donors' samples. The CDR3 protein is CASSLNRDLHYNEQFF. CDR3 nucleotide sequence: TGTGCCAGCAGCTTAAACCGCGACTTACACTACAATGAGCAGTTCTTC.